This T cell receptor (beta chain) derives from a study of identical twins. Trimming removed 3 bases from V and 2 bases from J; junction bases left unmatched: 6. The CDR3 runs 15 residues. Per germline, CDR1 MGHRA and CDR2 YSYEKL. This clonotype was detected many times. The antigen is undetermined. Regarding the study as a whole: Sequences that were out-of-frame, alpha and twin-shared displayed an excess of low generation probability. For monozygotic twins, models underestimated out-of-frame TCR alpha sharing.

Each CDR3 protein gets one entry after TCRdb re-called the 5' RACE reads with MiXCR. The table includes 550,000 to 800,000 distinct CDR3 sequences, under 8.5% detected once. This same sample was also part of a study on yellow fever vaccine responses in identical twins.

The TCR comes from a woman younger than 30 in good health. The rearrangement links TRBV4-1 to TRBJ2-7; 8 nucleotides line up with TRBD2. Sequencing used PBMCs. The CDR3 region is CASSHRAGGPYEQYF. In DNA form, the CDR3 reads TGCGCCAGCAGCCATCGGGCGGGAGGCCCCTACGAGCAGTACTTC.